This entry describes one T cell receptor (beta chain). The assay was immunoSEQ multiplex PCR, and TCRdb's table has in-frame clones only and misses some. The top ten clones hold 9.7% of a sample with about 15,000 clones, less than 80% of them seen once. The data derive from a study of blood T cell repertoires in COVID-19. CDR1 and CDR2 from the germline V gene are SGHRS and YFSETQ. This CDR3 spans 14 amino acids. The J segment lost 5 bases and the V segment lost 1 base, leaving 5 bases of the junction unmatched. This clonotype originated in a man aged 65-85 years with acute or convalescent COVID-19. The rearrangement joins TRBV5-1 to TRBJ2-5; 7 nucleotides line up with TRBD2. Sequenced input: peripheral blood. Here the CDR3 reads CASSLFWEGETQYF. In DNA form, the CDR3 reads TGCGCCAGCAGCTTGTTCTGGGAGGGGGAGACCCAGTACTTC. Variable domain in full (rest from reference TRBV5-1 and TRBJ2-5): KAGVTQTPRYLIKTRGQQVTLSCSPISGHRSVSWYQQTPGQGLQFLFEYFSETQRNKGNFPGRFSGRQFSNSRSEMNVSTLELGDSALYLCASSLFWEGETQYFGPGTRLLVL.